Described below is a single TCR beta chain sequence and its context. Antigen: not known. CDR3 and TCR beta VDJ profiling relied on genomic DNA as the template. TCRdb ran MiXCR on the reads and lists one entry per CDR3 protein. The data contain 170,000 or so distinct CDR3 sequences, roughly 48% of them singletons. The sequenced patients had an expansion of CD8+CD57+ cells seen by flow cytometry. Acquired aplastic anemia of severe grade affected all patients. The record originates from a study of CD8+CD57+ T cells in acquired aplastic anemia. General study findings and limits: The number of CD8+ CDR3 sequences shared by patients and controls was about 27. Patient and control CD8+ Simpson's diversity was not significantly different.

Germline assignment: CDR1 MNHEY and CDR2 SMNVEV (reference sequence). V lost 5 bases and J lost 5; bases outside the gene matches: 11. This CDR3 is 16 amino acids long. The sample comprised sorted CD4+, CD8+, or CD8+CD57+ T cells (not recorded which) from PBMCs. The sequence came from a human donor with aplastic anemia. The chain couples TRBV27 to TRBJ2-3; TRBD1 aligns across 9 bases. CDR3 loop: CASSEWTGVHEDTQYF. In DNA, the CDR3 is TGTGCCAGCAGTGAATGGACAGGGGTACATGAAGATACGCAGTATTTT.